Listed below are T cell receptor beta chains from one sample, sequenced in a study of technical replicates of blood from several donors. Sequenced by immunoSEQ multiplex PCR; TCRdb stores in-frame clones only, minus some. The sample includes some 77,000 clones, about 93% of them seen just once. Sequenced sample: T cells isolated from PBMCs. The receptor source for this set is a human donor in good health. Both conserved end residues are part of each CDR3.

v_gene: TRBV11-2
j_gene: TRBJ2-3
CDR3aa: CASSFRGIGADTQYF

v_gene: TRBV7-9
j_gene: TRBJ1-1
CDR3aa: CASSRTGQGFNTEAFF

v_gene: TRBV7-2
j_gene: TRBJ2-3
CDR3aa: CASSSGLAPDTQYF

v_gene: TRBV14
j_gene: TRBJ2-5
CDR3aa: CASSPFASEETQYF

v_gene: TRBV11-3
j_gene: TRBJ2-1
CDR3aa: CASSLDPSGEQFF

v_gene: TRBV7-9
j_gene: TRBJ2-3
CDR3aa: CASSDSLTGDTQYF

v_gene: TRBV10-3
j_gene: TRBJ2-7
CDR3aa: CAISLAGGYEQYF

v_gene: TRBV30
j_gene: TRBJ2-1
CDR3aa: CAWSVLETGNEQFF

v_gene: TRBV5-8
j_gene: TRBJ1-4
CDR3aa: CASSWGTVNEKLFF

v_gene: TRBV5-4
j_gene: TRBJ1-5
CDR3aa: CASSSGGDRDQPQHF

v_gene: TRBV27
j_gene: TRBJ2-7
CDR3aa: CASSLVLAGGSYEQYF

v_gene: TRBV7-2
j_gene: TRBJ1-5
CDR3aa: CASSPTLSGQPQHF

v_gene: TRBV2
j_gene: TRBJ2-3
CDR3aa: CASSEETGYTDTQYF

v_gene: TRBV10-3
j_gene: TRBJ2-5
CDR3aa: CAISLGDQETQYF

v_gene: TRBV19
j_gene: TRBJ2-2
CDR3aa: CASSTLGAGFYAGELFF

v_gene: TRBV28
j_gene: TRBJ2-7
CDR3aa: CATRQGGSYEQYF

v_gene: TRBV7-3
j_gene: TRBJ2-2
CDR3aa: CASSSTGGYTGELFF

v_gene: TRBV6-5
j_gene: TRBJ2-1
CDR3aa: CASSVGGAEQFF

v_gene: TRBV19
j_gene: TRBJ1-5
CDR3aa: CASSRGPNQPQHF

v_gene: TRBV7-8
j_gene: TRBJ1-2
CDR3aa: CASSLAQGNYGYTF

v_gene: TRBV19
j_gene: TRBJ1-1
CDR3aa: CASRLQGNTEAFF

v_gene: TRBV19
j_gene: TRBJ2-5
CDR3aa: CASSRLAGYQETQYF

v_gene: TRBV5-8
j_gene: TRBJ2-1
CDR3aa: CASNDRELSYNEQFF

v_gene: TRBV30
j_gene: TRBJ1-5
CDR3aa: CAWSVQGAGSQPQHF

v_gene: TRBV19
j_gene: TRBJ1-4
CDR3aa: CASKLGGTNEKLFF

v_gene: TRBV6-5
j_gene: TRBJ2-2
CDR3aa: CASSYPTGELFF

v_gene: TRBV18
j_gene: TRBJ1-4
CDR3aa: CASSPKKTVEGKLFF

v_gene: TRBV29-1
j_gene: TRBJ1-2
CDR3aa: CSVGQGLDGYTF

v_gene: TRBV27
j_gene: TRBJ2-7
CDR3aa: CASKRSYEQYF

v_gene: TRBV2
j_gene: TRBJ1-5
CDR3aa: CASSEFRGNQPQHF

v_gene: TRBV6-1
j_gene: TRBJ2-5
CDR3aa: CASSSLATGETQYF

v_gene: TRBV12-5
j_gene: TRBJ2-1
CDR3aa: CASVEPGQGAHEQFF

v_gene: TRBV29-1
j_gene: TRBJ1-5
CDR3aa: CSAMGPNQPQHF

v_gene: TRBV4-1
j_gene: TRBJ2-7
CDR3aa: CASSQVLLSYEQYF

v_gene: TRBV19
j_gene: TRBJ2-2
CDR3aa: CASSLFPGELFF

v_gene: TRBV7-9
j_gene: TRBJ2-7
CDR3aa: CASRREDSYEQYF

v_gene: TRBV6-1
j_gene: TRBJ2-1
CDR3aa: CASSEVLGAVDNEQFF

v_gene: TRBV30
j_gene: TRBJ2-3
CDR3aa: CAWSVGSGGRTDTQYF

v_gene: TRBV2
j_gene: TRBJ2-7
CDR3aa: CASSVLSGGGDEQYF

v_gene: TRBV27
j_gene: TRBJ1-2
CDR3aa: CASSLIGGGYTF

v_gene: TRBV6-1
j_gene: TRBJ1-3
CDR3aa: CASSEASGVSGNTIYF